What follows is one TCR beta chain and its context. J was trimmed by 2 bases and V by 6 bases; bases with no gene match: 6. The CDR3 extends over 15 amino acids. CDR1 and CDR2 from the germline V gene are MDHEN and SYDVKM. These data are taken from a study of low-dose radiotherapy and immunotherapy resistance in tumors. TRAV- and TRBV-specific primers, spanning alpha and beta chains, primed first-strand cDNA. TCRs were amplified for 15 to 25 PCR cycles with a constant-region primer and V-primer adapter. TCRdb reprocessed the reads via MiXCR and lists one record per CDR3 protein. The sample consists of approximately 70,000 distinct CDR3 sequences, 31% of them appearing once. Time point here: before trial treatment.

Material: PBMCs, obtained before treatment. This receptor was taken from a female donor with ovarian cancer. The rearrangement links TRBV28 to TRBJ1-5, with TRBD1 matching 8 bases. For the CDR3, the DNA is TGTGCCAGCAGGAGACAGGGGTTCGGCAATCAGCCCCAGCATTTT. It specifies CASRRQGFGNQPQHF. The full variable domain, with the rest looked up from reference TRBV28 and TRBJ1-5, is DVKVTQSSRYLVKRTGEKVFLECVQDMDHENMFWYRQDPGLGLRLIYFSYDVKMKEKGDIPEGYSVSREKKERFSLILESASTNQTSMYLCASRRQGFGNQPQHFGDGTRLSIL.